This is a list of T cell receptor beta chains from one sample in a study of T cell responses to AZD1222 COVID-19 vaccine. Clones were read by immunoSEQ multiplex PCR, and TCRdb kept only the in-frame ones, dropping some. Of 120,000 to 150,000 clones in the sample, roughly 90% are singletons; the top ten hold 2.5% to 4%. Source: peripheral blood, taken on day 0 of AZD1222 vaccination. These TCRs come from an adult in good health. Each CDR3 is given with its conserved first and last residue. The D gene is left open where the match is weak. Size is stated for part of the rows, as once, few or many counts, or as a class when the clone is expanded.

>-|TRBV5-8|TRBJ1-1|once
TGTGCCAGCAGCTTGGGGGGCAGACCAAACACTGAAGCTTTCTTT
CASSLGGRPNTEAFF
>-|TRBV30|TRBJ2-7|-
TGTGCCTGGAGCCCCGCACCCCCTCAATCCTCCTACGAGCAGTACTTC
CAWSPAPPQSSYEQYF
>-|TRBV6-4|TRBJ1-1|-
TGTGCCAGCAGTGACCCCGCGGGGGGAGGTGAAGCTTTCTTT
CASSDPAGGGEAFF
>-|TRBV9|TRBJ2-1|-
TGTGCCAGCAGCGTAGACGGGAGCGTGGGGAATGAGCAGTTCTTC
CASSVDGSVGNEQFF
>-|TRBV7-9|TRBJ1-2|-
TGTGCCAGCACGGTTTCAGGGAGGGCGGGCTATGGCTACACCTTC
CASTVSGRAGYGYTF
>-|TRBV28|TRBJ1-1|-
TGTGCCAGCACAGGGAACACTGAAGCTTTCTTT
CASTGNTEAFF
>TRBD1|TRBV6-2/TRBV6-3|TRBJ1-6|-
TGTGCCAGCAGTTACCGGACAGGCGGACCACCCCTCCACTTT
CASSYRTGGPPLHF
>TRBD1|TRBV9|TRBJ1-5|-
TGTGCCAGCAGCGCAGGACAGGGTAGAGATCAGCCCCAGCATTTT
CASSAGQGRDQPQHF
>TRBD1|TRBV3-1/TRBV3-2|TRBJ1-5|few
TGTGCCAGCAGCCCATCCGGGACAGGGTTTCAGCATTTT
CASSPSGTGFQHF
>-|TRBV9|TRBJ2-2|-
TGTGCCAGCAGCATTACAACGAACACCGGGGAGCTGTTTTTT
CASSITTNTGELFF
>-|TRBV30|TRBJ2-1|-
TGTGCCTGGAGTGTACTTGACAATGGTGAGCAGTTCTTC
CAWSVLDNGEQFF
>-|TRBV7-9|TRBJ1-1|few
TGTGCCAGCAGCTCGAAAAAGAACACTGAAGCTTTCTTT
CASSSKKNTEAFF
>TRBD1|TRBV9|TRBJ1-6|-
TGTGCCAGCAGCTCAGGGGTGGACAGGGGATCTAGTAGGAATTCACCCCTCCACTTT
CASSSGVDRGSSRNSPLHF
>TRBD2|TRBV4-3|TRBJ2-3|-
TGCGCCAGCAGCCAAGATGTGGGACTAGCGGGAGGTTTCTCAAGCACAGATACGCAGTATTTT
CASSQDVGLAGGFSSTDTQYF
>-|TRBV6-5|TRBJ1-2|-
TGTGCCAGCAGTTACAGCGGCGTCTCTAACTATGGCTACACCTTC
CASSYSGVSNYGYTF
>-|TRBV30|TRBJ2-7|once
TGTGCCTGGAGTTCGGGGGAGGTGCAGTACTTC
CAWSSGEVQYF
>-|TRBV7-9|TRBJ1-2|-
TGTGCCAGCAGCGGAGGAGCAGAAATAAACTATGGCTACACCTTC
CASSGGAEINYGYTF
>-|TRBV30|TRBJ1-6|-
TGTGCCTGGAGTTCCGGACAGTACTATACCCTCCACTTT
CAWSSGQYYTLHF
>-|TRBV6-1|TRBJ2-3|-
TGTGCCAGCAGTGAAAGCTGGAGCACAGATACGCAGTATTTT
CASSESWSTDTQYF
>TRBD1|TRBV18|TRBJ2-7|-
TGTGCCAGCTCATCAACCGGGACAGGGGGCGCCAGTAACGAGCAGTACTTC
CASSSTGTGGASNEQYF
>-|TRBV24-1|TRBJ1-2|-
TGTGCCACCAGTGATTTGGGAGGCTACACCTTC
CATSDLGGYTF
>-|TRBV19|TRBJ2-2|-
TGTGCCAGTAGCCTTAATAGCGTCACGACCGGGGAGCTGTTTTTT
CASSLNSVTTGELFF
>-|TRBV11-3|TRBJ2-1|-
TGTGCCAGCAGCTTCTCGGGTCTTAACAATGAGCAGTTCTTC
CASSFSGLNNEQFF
>-|TRBV27|TRBJ1-5|-
TGTGCCAGCAGTTTCGGTCGCAATCAGCCCCAGCATTTT
CASSFGRNQPQHF
>-|TRBV6-5|TRBJ1-5|-
TGTGCCACCGGGCTGTATAGCAATCAGCCCCAGCATTTT
CATGLYSNQPQHF
>-|TRBV6-2/TRBV6-3|TRBJ1-2|-
TGTGCCAGCAGCCCTCAGGGGTTTGGCTACACCTTC
CASSPQGFGYTF
>-|TRBV28|TRBJ1-1|-
TGTGCCAGCAGTTTCAGCAGGACGAGAGCTTTCTTT
CASSFSRTRAFF
>TRBD2|TRBV3-1/TRBV3-2|TRBJ2-3|-
TGTGCCAGCAGCCAAGGCCTAGCGGGAGGGACAGATACGCAGTATTTT
CASSQGLAGGTDTQYF
>TRBD2|TRBV5-1|TRBJ2-1|-
TGCGCCAGCAGTCGGGGACTAGCGGGGTTCACCTACAATGAGCAGTTCTTC
CASSRGLAGFTYNEQFF